The next 27 T cell receptor beta chains were all read from a single sample in a study of blood T cell repertoires in COVID-19. Method: immunoSEQ multiplex PCR; TCRdb's copy keeps in-frame clones and lacks some. The sample contains about 170,000 clones, about nine tenths of which appear only once. Sequenced sample: peripheral blood. These receptors came from a man between 65 and 79 years old with acute or convalescent COVID-19.

The rearrangement uses TRBV3-1 (or the pseudogene TRBV3-2) and TRBJ1-4; possible D gene TRBD1, 6 bases. There are 14 residues in the CDR3. The germline V gene has CDR1 LGHDT and CDR2 YNNKEL (reference sequence). Trimming took off 4 bases at V and 6 bases at J, with 12 bases between the two ends. CDR3 bases: TGTGCCAGCAGCCCTAGGGGGGGAGATGAAAAACTGTTTTTT. Translated: CASSPRGGDEKLFF.

CDR3 coding DNA: TGTGCCAGCAGTCTGGGGGAGGGTAATCAGCCCCAGCATTTT. Its translation: CASSLGEGNQPQHF. The chain has TRBV2 and TRBJ1-5; the D gene is possibly TRBD1 (5 bases). Germline CDR1 SNHLY, CDR2 FYNNEI. V was clipped by 5 bases and J by 4 bases, with 12 bases between them. The CDR3 loop spans 14 amino acids.

Here the CDR3 reads CASSLAGGRQEKLFF. The CDR3 DNA reads TGCGCCAGCAGCTTGGCCGGGGGAAGACAGGAAAAACTGTTTTTT. The V gene is TRBV5-1, the J gene TRBJ1-4; possibly TRBD1 for D (5 bases). V was cut by 0 bases and J by 8 bases, with 14 bases left in between. There are 15 residues in the CDR3. Germline values: CDR1 SGHRS, CDR2 YFSETQ.

The V gene is TRBV28, the J gene TRBJ2-7; the D gene is possibly TRBD1 (6 bases). The CDR3 consists of 14 residues. V was shortened by 6 bases and J by 5 bases, with 17 bases between the two germline ends. From germline, CDR1 is MDHEN and CDR2 SYDVKM. CDR3 amino acids: CASSQQGTRHEQYF. The CDR3, as DNA: TGTGCCAGCAGCCAACAGGGAACGAGGCACGAGCAGTACTTC.

The gene calls are TRBV19 and TRBJ2-6; D call uncertain. V lost 3 bases to trimming and J lost 0 bases, with 3 bases between them. The CDR3 runs 14 residues. CDR1 and CDR2 from the germline V gene are LNHDA and SQIVND (reference sequence). The CDR3 is CASSIGSGANVLTF. CDR3 DNA sequence: TGTGCCAGTAGTATCGGCTCTGGGGCCAACGTCCTGACTTTC.

This sequence joins TRBV6-1 and TRBJ2-2, with 9 positions matching TRBD2. The length of the CDR3 is 18 residues. Germline lookup yields CDR1 MNHNS and CDR2 SASEGT. J gave up 2 bases and V 4 bases, and 11 bases lay outside the gene matches. CDR3 nucleotides: TGTGCCAGCAGTGCCCGTAGCGGGAGAAGAAGCAACACCGGGGAGCTGTTTTTT. Its translation is CASSARSGRRSNTGELFF.

The chain joins TRBV28 to TRBJ2-2, with D perhaps TRBD1 (7 bases). The germline CDR1 and CDR2 sequences are MDHEN and SYDVKM. CDR3 length: 16 amino acids. V lost 5 bases, J lost 3 bases, and 16 bases lay in between. CDR3 DNA sequence: TGTGCCAGCAGTCTCGGAGGGACAGCCTACACCGGGGAGCTGTTTTTT. This codes for CASSLGGTAYTGELFF.

V and J are TRBV4-3 and TRBJ1-2, with a tentative D call TRBD1 (5 bases). With 4 bases removed from V and 6 bases from J, the gap between germline ends came to 15 bases. The CDR3 loop spans 14 amino acids. Germline V CDR1 and CDR2: LGHNA, YSLEER. CDR3 in amino acids: CASSLLQGIHGYTF. CDR3 nucleotide sequence: TGCGCCAGCAGCCTTCTCCAGGGCATCCATGGCTACACCTTC.

This chain's CDR3 is CASRQGGQNEKLFF. The CDR3 DNA reads TGCGCCAGCAGACAGGGGGGGCAGAATGAAAAACTGTTTTTT. This rearrangement joins TRBV5-1 to TRBJ1-4, with 8 bases aligning to TRBD1. From germline, CDR1 is SGHRS and CDR2 YFSETQ. The junction had 5 bases not matched to a gene; V was cut back by 5 bases and J by 5 bases. The CDR3 is 14 amino acids.

V gene TRBV5-1 combines with J gene TRBJ2-2; 12 positions agree with TRBD1. CDR3 length equals 17 residues. V was pared by 0 bases and J by 6 bases, with 6 bases of the junction left unmatched. The germline gives CDR1 SGHRS, CDR2 YFSETQ. The CDR3 loop reads CASSLVSGQGAAGELFF. The CDR3 coding sequence is TGCGCCAGCAGCTTGGTTTCGGGACAGGGGGCCGCCGGGGAGCTGTTTTTT.

This clone was seen a few times. The V gene is TRBV19, the J gene TRBJ1-1, with D possibly TRBD1 on 5 matching bases. CDR1 and CDR2 from the germline V gene are LNHDA and SQIVND (reference sequence). The CDR3 is made up of 15 amino acids. Trimming left V 2 bases short and J 3 bases short, with 13 bases between. CDR3 amino acids: CASSIREAGHTEAFF. DNA of the CDR3: TGTGCCAGTAGTATACGCGAGGCAGGGCACACTGAAGCTTTCTTT.

The V call is TRBV25-1, the J call TRBJ1-1; D is perhaps TRBD1 (5 bases). The ends were cut back, 10 bases at V and 1 base at J, with 13 bases in the middle. This CDR3 contains 13 residues. Looked up from germline, CDR1 is MGHDK and CDR2 is SYGVNS. CDR3 nucleotide sequence: TGTGCCACTCAAAGTGGGGCGAACACTGAAGCTTTCTTT. Its protein is CATQSGANTEAFF.

The CDR3: CASSLYQGPAFF. CDR3 sequence (DNA): TGTGCCAGCAGCTTATATCAGGGCCCAGCTTTCTTT. This chain links TRBV7-9 with TRBJ1-1; TRBD1 is a possible D gene (5 bases). The CDR3 has 12 amino acids. Germline V gene data show CDR1 as SEHNR and CDR2 as FQNEAQ (reference sequence). Trimming took 2 bases from V and 10 from J, leaving 11 bases between them.

V is TRBV28 and J is TRBJ2-1; D is perhaps TRBD2 (6 bases). The germline V gene encodes CDR1 MDHEN and CDR2 SYDVKM. CDR3 length: 13 amino acids. V was clipped by 3 bases and J by 11 bases, with 14 bases between them. Here the CDR3 reads CASSFRDSPKQFF. DNA of the CDR3: TGTGCCAGCAGTTTTAGGGACTCTCCGAAGCAGTTCTTC.

This sequence joins TRBV7-2 and TRBJ1-2; tentatively, D is TRBD1 (5 bases). The germline CDR1 and CDR2 sequences are SGHTA and FQGNSA. V was cut by 6 bases and J by 4 bases, with 15 bases left in between. The CDR3 is made up of 14 amino acids. The CDR3 loop is CASSRGGGTYGYTF. CDR3 nucleotide sequence: TGTGCCAGCAGTCGGGGGGGAGGGACCTATGGCTACACCTTC.

The rearrangement links TRBV12-3 or TRBV12-4 to TRBJ2-7; no firm D call. The CDR3 is made up of 11 amino acids. V dropped 6 bases and J dropped 7 bases, with 10 bases sitting between them. CDR3 nucleotides: TGTGCCAGCAGGGAGTTTAGTGAGCAGTACTTC. This gives the protein CASREFSEQYF.

This chain links TRBV5-8 with TRBJ2-1; D uncertain. Trimming stripped 0 bases from V and 5 bases from J, with 9 bases between. The CDR3 has 14 residues. Germline V gene lookup returns CDR1 SGHTS and CDR2 YDEGEE. DNA of the CDR3: TGTGCCAGCAGCTTGGCCCCGGGTAACAATGAGCAGTTCTTC. It is translated as CASSLAPGNNEQFF.

The chain employs TRBV19 and TRBJ1-1, with a tentative D call TRBD1 (6 bases). Germline V CDR1 and CDR2: LNHDA, SQIVND (reference sequence). The CDR3 extends over 13 amino acids. V lost 2 bases and J 7 bases, leaving 11 bases between the germline ends. The CDR3 loop reads CASSIMTGSEAFF. CDR3 coding DNA: TGTGCCAGTAGTATAATGACAGGAAGTGAAGCTTTCTTT.

This clone was seen only a few times. The chain carries TRBV6-5 and TRBJ2-7, with 8 bases fitting TRBD2. The V gene end was trimmed by 0 bases and the J gene end by 4 bases; junction bases not matched to a gene: 8. The CDR3 covers 16 residues. Germline CDR1 reads MNHEY; CDR2 reads SVGAGI. This CDR3 reads CASSYSVGGGRYEQYF. The CDR3 DNA follows: TGTGCCAGCAGTTACTCGGTGGGCGGGGGGCGGTACGAGCAGTACTTC.

The V gene is TRBV5-1, the J gene TRBJ2-5; 8 bases agree with TRBD1. CDR3 length equals 16 residues. Germline-derived CDR1 and CDR2 are SGHRS and YFSETQ. V dropped 2 bases and J dropped 5; count of bases not matched to a gene: 11. The CDR3 loop reads CASSFEPTGVGETQYF. The DNA of the CDR3 is TGCGCCAGCAGCTTTGAGCCGACAGGGGTCGGGGAGACCCAGTACTTC.

The count of this clone is one. The V gene is TRBV4-2, the J gene TRBJ1-5, with D perhaps matching TRBD1 (6 bases). V was cut by 4 bases and J by 5 bases, with 15 bases left in between. Per germline, CDR1 LGHNA and CDR2 YNFKEQ. The CDR3 consists of 15 residues. CDR3 bases: TGTGCCAGCAGCCCCCAGGGGCTGTGGGATCAGCCCCAGCATTTT. It is translated as CASSPQGLWDQPQHF.

The rearrangement joins TRBV4-2 to TRBJ1-4; 7 positions match TRBD1. This CDR3 contains 16 residues. Germline CDR1 and CDR2: LGHNA and YNFKEQ. V dropped 2 bases and J dropped 5; count of bases not matched to a gene: 8. The CDR3 nucleotides are TGTGCCAGCAGCCAAAGAGGGGAACAGGGGAATGAAAAACTGTTTTTT. It specifies CASSQRGEQGNEKLFF.

This clone appeared once. The CDR3 loop reads CASSSPVDQPQHF. The CDR3 DNA follows: TGTGCCAGCAGTTCCCCGGTTGATCAGCCCCAGCATTTT. This chain uses TRBV28 with TRBJ1-5, with unresolved D. The CDR3 extends over 13 amino acids. V lost 4 bases and J 5 bases, leaving 9 bases between the germline ends. Germline CDR1 and CDR2: MDHEN and SYDVKM.

V usage is TRBV10-3 and J usage is TRBJ1-2; 8 positions match TRBD1. The CDR3 length is 13 residues. Germline lookup yields CDR1 ENHRY and CDR2 SYGVKD. J was trimmed by 5 bases and V by 7 bases; bases with no gene match: 6. The CDR3 region is CAITETGDYGYTF. In DNA, the CDR3 is TGTGCCATCACCGAGACAGGGGATTATGGCTACACCTTC.

The rearrangement uses TRBV12-5 and TRBJ2-3, with 10 nucleotides matching TRBD2. Germline assignment: CDR1 LGHNT and CDR2 FRNRAP. With 6 bases clipped from V and 1 base from J, the junction kept 31 bases outside the gene matches. This CDR3 is 24 amino acids long. CDR3 coding DNA: TGTGCTAGTGGCCGCCCCTCAGCGGGAGGGGGCCACGTTAAATCACGTGGCCGCACAGATACGCAGTATTTT. This encodes CASGRPSAGGGHVKSRGRTDTQYF.

The V call is TRBV27, the J call TRBJ1-4, with D perhaps TRBD1 (5 bases). The CDR3 covers 9 residues. The germline CDR1 and CDR2 sequences are MNHEY and SMNVEV (reference sequence). V was pared by 10 bases and J by 16 bases, with 13 bases between. CDR3 DNA sequence: TGTGCCATCCCCCCCGGGGGGTTTTTT. Encoded protein: CAIPPGGFF.

This clone was counted between two and nine times. The gene calls are TRBV5-5 and TRBJ1-6, with D maybe TRBD1 (5 bases). The CDR3 totals 14 residues. Trimming removed 2 bases from V and 8 bases from J, with 11 bases in between. The germline V gene encodes CDR1 SGHKS and CDR2 YYEKEE (reference sequence). The CDR3, as DNA: TGTGCCAGCAGCTTTCCAGGGACTGATTCACCCCTCCACTTT. Translating it yields CASSFPGTDSPLHF.